A selection of T cell receptor beta chains follows, all from one sample in a study of cytomegalovirus exposure and HLA in healthy donors. This table comes from immunoSEQ multiplex PCR, and its TCRdb copy is limited to in-frame clones, with some not included. The repertoire consists of more than 90,000 clones, with around 74% occurring once and the leading ten covering roughly 2%. The sample taken for sequencing was PBMCs. The receptor source for this set is a woman between 40 and 55 years old in good health and CMV-seronegative. The CDR3 runs from the conserved cysteine through the conserved F or W. The D gene is left open where the match is weak. The size of a clone is reported for some rows only, either as once, few or many, or as a class for expanded clones.

-,TRBV6-1,TRBJ2-7,-,TGTGCCAGCAGTGAATATGGGGAAGGGAGGACCTACGAGCAGTACTTC,CASSEYGEGRTYEQYF
-,TRBV6-5,TRBJ2-7,-,TGTGCCAGCAGTTACTCGATGCAGGGAACCTACGAGCAGTACTTC,CASSYSMQGTYEQYF
TRBD1,TRBV13,TRBJ2-1,-,TGTGCCAGCAGCTTATATACAGTCAGGGGGGAGCAGTTCTTC,CASSLYTVRGEQFF
TRBD2,TRBV6-6,TRBJ2-2,once,TGTGCCCCCGGGGGGGGGTCGGGCACCGGGGAGCTGTTTTTT,CAPGGGSGTGELFF
TRBD1,TRBV4-3,TRBJ1-3,-,TGCGCCAGCAGCGAAGGACAGGGCCGCTCTGGAAACACCATATATTTT,CASSEGQGRSGNTIYF
-,TRBV30,TRBJ2-7,few,TGTGCCTGGAGCCGACAGCCAGGGCGCGAGCAGTACTTC,CAWSRQPGREQYF
TRBD1,TRBV28,TRBJ2-1,-,TGTGCCAGCAGTTCCACCTCGACAGGGGGGAGGTACAATGAGCAGTTCTTC,CASSSTSTGGRYNEQFF
-,TRBV6-5,TRBJ2-5,-,TGTGCCAGCAGCCTAAGCGGTGGGGAGACCCAGTACTTC,CASSLSGGETQYF
TRBD1,TRBV20-1,TRBJ2-5,-,TGCAGTGCTAGGGACGGACAGGGTCAACACTTC,CSARDGQGQHF
-,TRBV7-2,TRBJ2-7,-,TGTGCCAGCAGCTTAACAGGGACCTACGATGAGCAGTACTTC,CASSLTGTYDEQYF
TRBD2,TRBV5-1,TRBJ2-3,-,TGCGCCAGCAGCTCCCACCAGACTAGCGGGGCTCGTGCAGATACGCAGTATTTT,CASSSHQTSGARADTQYF
-,TRBV6-5,TRBJ1-1,-,TGTGCCAGCAGTTACAAGGGACACGACACTGAAGCTTTCTTT,CASSYKGHDTEAFF
-,TRBV7-8,TRBJ1-1,-,TGTGCCAGCAGCTTAAGGGTGGCAGGGGATAACACTGAAGCTTTCTTT,CASSLRVAGDNTEAFF
-,TRBV10-3,TRBJ2-7,-,TGTGCCACCAGGAGTATTACTTCCGAGCAGTACTTC,CATRSITSEQYF
TRBD1,TRBV11-1,TRBJ2-7,-,TGTGCCAGCAGCCCCGGGACAGGTGGCGAGCAGTACTTC,CASSPGTGGEQYF
-,TRBV28,TRBJ1-3,-,TGTGCCAGCCTTGAGGCAGGACAATCTGGAAACACCATATATTTT,CASLEAGQSGNTIYF
TRBD1,TRBV19,TRBJ1-2,-,TGTGCCAGTAGGCGAGGACAGGGAGCCTATGGCTACACCTTC,CASRRGQGAYGYTF
-,TRBV5-1,TRBJ2-1,once,TGCGCCAGCAGCTCGGGGGAGACTGAGCAGTTCTTC,CASSSGETEQFF
-,TRBV29-1,TRBJ2-7,few,TGCAGCGTTGCGATGGGGGGGGCCGGGGTAGACGAGCAGTACTTC,CSVAMGGAGVDEQYF
-,TRBV7-9,TRBJ2-3,-,TGTGCCAGCAGCCTAGGGACTCACTCAAGCACAGATACGCAGTATTTT,CASSLGTHSSTDTQYF
-,TRBV6-5,TRBJ1-5,once,TGTGCCAGCAGTCAAGGACATCCAAGCAATCAGCCCCAGCATTTT,CASSQGHPSNQPQHF
TRBD2,TRBV7-9,TRBJ2-7,once,TGTGCCAGCAGCCCTGAAGGACTAGCCTACGAGCAGTACTTC,CASSPEGLAYEQYF
-,TRBV28,TRBJ1-2,-,TGTGCCAGCTTCCAGGCGAACTATGGCTACACCTTC,CASFQANYGYTF
-,TRBV7-3,TRBJ2-5,-,TGTGCCAGCAGCTTAGGGCAGGGTTTGGAGACCCAGTACTTC,CASSLGQGLETQYF
TRBD1,TRBV6-6,TRBJ2-7,-,TGTGCCAGCAGTGGGACAGGTCAGGAGGACGAGCAGTACTTC,CASSGTGQEDEQYF
TRBD2,TRBV6-1,TRBJ2-7,-,TGTGCCAGCAGTGACCCGGGGGGGCGGAGCGAGCAGTACTTC,CASSDPGGRSEQYF
TRBD1,TRBV9,TRBJ1-5,-,TGTGCCAGCAGCGTGACCTCCCCCGGGACAGCTAGCAATCAGCCCCAGCATTTT,CASSVTSPGTASNQPQHF
-,TRBV19,TRBJ2-7,-,TGTGCCAGTAGTATTCCCGGGGGAACCTACGAGCAGTACTTC,CASSIPGGTYEQYF
-,TRBV4-3,TRBJ2-2,-,TGCGCCAGCAGCCCCACGGACACCTCCACCGGGGAGCTGTTTTTT,CASSPTDTSTGELFF
TRBD1,TRBV5-6,TRBJ1-2,-,TGTGCCAGCAGCCCAGGGGGACAGATCTATGGCTACACCTTC,CASSPGGQIYGYTF
-,TRBV19,TRBJ1-4,-,TGTGCCAGTAGTAGCCCCGGGGGGGCAGGTAATGAAAAACTGTTTTTT,CASSSPGGAGNEKLFF
TRBD2,TRBV12-5,TRBJ2-1,-,TGTGCTAGTGGTTTGGTACTAGAAGCGGGAGGAGCCCATGAGCAGTTCTTC,CASGLVLEAGGAHEQFF
-,TRBV29-1,TRBJ2-1,-,TGCAGCGTTCCATGGAGGCAGGCGCTCTACAATGAGCAGTTCTTC,CSVPWRQALYNEQFF
-,TRBV14,TRBJ1-1,few,TGTGCCAGCAGCCCTTACAGGGTGAGCACTGAAGCTTTCTTT,CASSPYRVSTEAFF
TRBD2,TRBV23-1,TRBJ2-5,-,TGCGCCAGACCCTTCGGGCGAGTAGGGATGACTAGCGGGGCCCAAGAGACCCAGTACTTC,CARPFGRVGMTSGAQETQYF
-,TRBV5-1,TRBJ2-7,-,TGCGCCAGCAGCTTGGAGCACGAGCAGTACTTC,CASSLEHEQYF
-,TRBV19,TRBJ2-2,-,TGTGCCAGTAGTACGTCCGGGGAGCTGTTTTTT,CASSTSGELFF
TRBD1,TRBV7-2,TRBJ2-5,-,TGTGCCAGCAGCCCGGACAGGAATAAAGAGACCCAGTACTTC,CASSPDRNKETQYF
-,TRBV19,TRBJ2-7,-,TGTGCCAGCCGAGACCGGGATCGGGGCTACGAGCAGTACTTC,CASRDRDRGYEQYF
TRBD1,TRBV5-4,TRBJ2-7,-,TGTGCCAGCAGCGCGACAGGGGACGAGCAGTACTTC,CASSATGDEQYF
TRBD2,TRBV6-1,TRBJ2-7,-,TGTGCCAGCAGTGAATTTAGCGGGAGCACCTACGAGCAGTACTTC,CASSEFSGSTYEQYF
TRBD1,TRBV18,TRBJ1-4,-,TGTGCCAGCTCTTTCGACAGGGGAGAAAAACTGTTTTTT,CASSFDRGEKLFF
TRBD2,TRBV4-2,TRBJ2-7,-,TGTGCCAGCAGCCAAGCCGGGACTAGCGGGGGGCCCTCCTACGAGCAGTACTTC,CASSQAGTSGGPSYEQYF
-,TRBV11-1,TRBJ1-4,-,TGTGCCAGCAGCTTAGTTCCCCCGTCTTTAGTTTTT,CASSLVPPSLVF
-,TRBV2,TRBJ2-7,few,TGTGCCAGCAGTGATCCCGACACCTACGAGCAGTACTTC,CASSDPDTYEQYF
-,TRBV28,TRBJ1-2,few,TGTGCCAGCAGTCCCCCCCTCGACAGAAATGGCTACACCTTC,CASSPPLDRNGYTF
TRBD1,TRBV30,TRBJ2-2,few,TGTGCCTGGGGGATGGGACAGGGGAACACCGGGGAGCTGTTTTTT,CAWGMGQGNTGELFF
-,TRBV6-1,TRBJ1-2,-,TGTGCCAGCAGTGAATGGCCAGAAAGAACATATGGCTACACCTTC,CASSEWPERTYGYTF
TRBD1,TRBV4-1,TRBJ1-1,-,TGCGCCAGCAGCCAAGATCCACAGGGGATGAACACTGAAGCTTTCTTT,CASSQDPQGMNTEAFF
TRBD1,TRBV9,TRBJ2-7,few,TGTGCCAGCAGCGCCGGGACAGGGCCCTACGAGCAGTACTTC,CASSAGTGPYEQYF
-,TRBV28,TRBJ2-1,-,TGTGCCAGCAGTCTACACAATGAGCAGTTCTTC,CASSLHNEQFF
-,TRBV2,TRBJ2-5,few,TGTGCCAGCAGTGAATCTCAGACCCAGTACTTC,CASSESQTQYF
-,TRBV6-4,TRBJ2-1,once,TGTGCCAGCGCGCGGGGCTTAAACAATGAGCAGTTCTTC,CASARGLNNEQFF
-,TRBV5-1,TRBJ2-5,-,TGCGCCAGCAGCTCGGGAGTCCGGGAGACCCAGTACTTC,CASSSGVRETQYF
TRBD2,TRBV9,TRBJ2-2,-,TGTGCCAGCAGCGTAGACGCTAGCGGGCTCTGGGGCGGGGAGCTGTTTTTT,CASSVDASGLWGGELFF
TRBD2,TRBV5-1,TRBJ2-7,-,TGCGCCAGCAGCTTGGAGCTAGCGGGAGGGTACGAGCAGTACTTC,CASSLELAGGYEQYF
-,TRBV6-1,TRBJ2-7,few,TGTGCCAGCAGTGAAATATGGGGCGCCGAGCAGTACTTC,CASSEIWGAEQYF
-,TRBV2,TRBJ2-7,-,TGTGCCAGCAGCGCAGGGGTGCAAGACGAGCAGTACTTC,CASSAGVQDEQYF
-,TRBV14,TRBJ1-6,-,TGTGCCAGCAGCCATTCATTTTCACCCCTCCACTTT,CASSHSFSPLHF